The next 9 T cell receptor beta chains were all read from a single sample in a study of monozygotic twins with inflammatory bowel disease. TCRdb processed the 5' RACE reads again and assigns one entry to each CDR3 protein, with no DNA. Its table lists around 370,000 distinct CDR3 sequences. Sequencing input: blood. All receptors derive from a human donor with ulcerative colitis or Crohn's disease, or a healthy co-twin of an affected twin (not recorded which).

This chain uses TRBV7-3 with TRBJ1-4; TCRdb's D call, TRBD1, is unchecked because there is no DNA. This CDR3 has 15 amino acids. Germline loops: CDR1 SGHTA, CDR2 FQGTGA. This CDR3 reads CASSLTGTPNEKLFF.

The CDR3 here is CASTPRGFSYEQYF. This chain links TRBV6-2 or TRBV6-3 with TRBJ2-7; the D gene TCRdb calls, TRBD1, cannot be checked with no DNA. The CDR3 has 14 amino acids. Germline CDR1 reads MNHEY; CDR2 reads SVGEGT.

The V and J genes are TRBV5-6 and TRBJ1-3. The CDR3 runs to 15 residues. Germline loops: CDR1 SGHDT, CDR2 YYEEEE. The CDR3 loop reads CASSSGAFSGNTIYF.

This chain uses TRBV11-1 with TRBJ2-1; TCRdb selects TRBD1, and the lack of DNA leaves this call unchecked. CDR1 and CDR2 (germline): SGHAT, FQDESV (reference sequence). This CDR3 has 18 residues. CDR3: CASSLRRGDRANYNEQFF.

The CDR3 loop is CAWSASWGPSTDTQYF. This chain links TRBV30 with TRBJ2-3; absent DNA, TCRdb's TRBD1 call cannot be checked. Germline CDR1 reads GTSNPN; CDR2 reads SVGIG (reference sequence). There are 16 residues in the CDR3.

This chain's CDR3 is CASSSMDSGQETQYF. The chain links TRBV5-1 to TRBJ2-5; TCRdb's D call of TRBD2 is untestable without DNA. The CDR3 consists of 15 residues. Germline CDR1 and CDR2: SGHRS and YFSETQ.

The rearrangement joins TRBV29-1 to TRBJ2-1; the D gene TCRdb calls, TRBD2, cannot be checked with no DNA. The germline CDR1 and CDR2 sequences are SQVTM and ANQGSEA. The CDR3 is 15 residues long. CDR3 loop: CSVVLRGTLDNEQFF.

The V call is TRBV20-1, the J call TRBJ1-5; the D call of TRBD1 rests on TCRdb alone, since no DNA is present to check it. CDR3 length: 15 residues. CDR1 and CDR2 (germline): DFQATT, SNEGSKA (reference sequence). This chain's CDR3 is CSARPATGYNQPQHF.

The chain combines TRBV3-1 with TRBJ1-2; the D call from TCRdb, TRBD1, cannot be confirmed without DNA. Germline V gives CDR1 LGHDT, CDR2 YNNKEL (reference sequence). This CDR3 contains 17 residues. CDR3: CASSQGAPRTDLEGYTF.